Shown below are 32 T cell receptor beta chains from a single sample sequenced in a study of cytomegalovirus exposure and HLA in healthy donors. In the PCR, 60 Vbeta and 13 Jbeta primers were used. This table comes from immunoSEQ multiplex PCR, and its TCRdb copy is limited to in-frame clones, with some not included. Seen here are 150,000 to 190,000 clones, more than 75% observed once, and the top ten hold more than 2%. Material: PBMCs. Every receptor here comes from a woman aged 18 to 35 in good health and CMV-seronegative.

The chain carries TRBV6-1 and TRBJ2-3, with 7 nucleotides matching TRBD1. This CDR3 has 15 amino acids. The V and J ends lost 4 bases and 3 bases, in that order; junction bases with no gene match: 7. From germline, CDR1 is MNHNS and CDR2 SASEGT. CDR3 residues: CASSATGVRTDTQYF. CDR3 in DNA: TGTGCCAGCAGTGCTACAGGGGTTAGAACAGATACGCAGTATTTT.

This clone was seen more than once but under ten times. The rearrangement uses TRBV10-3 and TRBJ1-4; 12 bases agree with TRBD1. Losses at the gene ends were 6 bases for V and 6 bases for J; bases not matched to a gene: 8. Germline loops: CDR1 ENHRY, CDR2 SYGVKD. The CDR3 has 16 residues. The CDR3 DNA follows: TGTGCCATCAGCTCCGGGACAGGGGGCGCCGATGAAAAACTGTTTTTT. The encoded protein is CAISSGTGGADEKLFF.

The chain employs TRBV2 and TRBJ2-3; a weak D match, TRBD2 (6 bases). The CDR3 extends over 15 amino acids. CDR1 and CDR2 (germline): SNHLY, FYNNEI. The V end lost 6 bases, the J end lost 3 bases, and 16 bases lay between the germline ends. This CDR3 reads CASREGLQGTDTQYF. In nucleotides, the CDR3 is TGTGCCAGCAGGGAGGGCTTACAAGGGACAGATACGCAGTATTTT.

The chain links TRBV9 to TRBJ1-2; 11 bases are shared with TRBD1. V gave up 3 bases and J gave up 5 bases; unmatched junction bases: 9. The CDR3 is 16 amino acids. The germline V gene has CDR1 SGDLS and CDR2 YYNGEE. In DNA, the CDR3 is TGTGCCAGCAGCGCCTGGACAGGGGGCCTGGGATATGGCTACACCTTC. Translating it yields CASSAWTGGLGYGYTF.

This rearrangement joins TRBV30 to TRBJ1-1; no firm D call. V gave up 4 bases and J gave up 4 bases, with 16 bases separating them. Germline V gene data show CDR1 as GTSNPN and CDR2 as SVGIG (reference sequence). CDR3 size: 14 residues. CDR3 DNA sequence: TGTGCCTGGAAACCCAAGAAAATGAGCACTGAAGCTTTCTTT. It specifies CAWKPKKMSTEAFF.

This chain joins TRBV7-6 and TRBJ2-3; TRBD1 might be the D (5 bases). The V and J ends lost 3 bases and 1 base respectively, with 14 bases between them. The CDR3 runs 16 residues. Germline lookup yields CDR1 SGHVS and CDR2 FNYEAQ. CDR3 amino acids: CASSFSGLSGTDTQYF. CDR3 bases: TGTGCCAGCAGCTTCTCAGGGCTATCGGGCACAGATACGCAGTATTTT.

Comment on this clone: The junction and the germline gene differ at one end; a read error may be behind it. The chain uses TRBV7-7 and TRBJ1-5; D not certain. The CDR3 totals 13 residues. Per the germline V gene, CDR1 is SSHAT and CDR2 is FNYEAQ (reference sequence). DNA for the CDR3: TGTGCTAGCAGCTTAGCACTCGATCAGCCCCAGCATTTT. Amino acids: CASSLALDQPQHF.

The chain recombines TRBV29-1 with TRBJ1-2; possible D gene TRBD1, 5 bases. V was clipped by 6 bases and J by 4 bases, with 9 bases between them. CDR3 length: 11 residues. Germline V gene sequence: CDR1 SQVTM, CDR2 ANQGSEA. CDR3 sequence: CSVQGGYGYTF. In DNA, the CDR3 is TGCAGCGTCCAGGGCGGCTATGGCTACACCTTC. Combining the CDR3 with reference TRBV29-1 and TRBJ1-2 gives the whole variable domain SAVISQKPSRDICQRGTSLTIQCQVDSQVTMMFWYRQQPGQSLTLIATANQGSEATYESGFVIDKFPISRPNLTFSTLTVSNMSPEDSSIYLCSVQGGYGYTFGSGTRLTVV.

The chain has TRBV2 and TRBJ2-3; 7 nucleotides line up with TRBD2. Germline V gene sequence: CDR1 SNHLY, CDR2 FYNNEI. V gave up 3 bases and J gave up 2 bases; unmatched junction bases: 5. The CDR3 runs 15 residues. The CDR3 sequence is CASSDMRESTDTQYF. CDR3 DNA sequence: TGTGCCAGCAGTGATATGCGGGAGTCCACAGATACGCAGTATTTT.

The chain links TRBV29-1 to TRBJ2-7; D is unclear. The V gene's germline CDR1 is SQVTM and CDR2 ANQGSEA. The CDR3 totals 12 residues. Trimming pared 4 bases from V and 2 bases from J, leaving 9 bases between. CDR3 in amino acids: CSVVDITYEQYF. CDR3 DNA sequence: TGCAGCGTTGTAGATATTACCTACGAGCAGTACTTC.

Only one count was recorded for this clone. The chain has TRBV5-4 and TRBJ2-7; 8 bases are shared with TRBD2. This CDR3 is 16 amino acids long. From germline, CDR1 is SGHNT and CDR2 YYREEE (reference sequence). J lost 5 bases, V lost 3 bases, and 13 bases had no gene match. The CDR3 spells CASSSGTRGVIDEQYF. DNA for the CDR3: TGTGCCAGCAGCTCGGGGACTAGAGGGGTGATCGACGAGCAGTACTTC.

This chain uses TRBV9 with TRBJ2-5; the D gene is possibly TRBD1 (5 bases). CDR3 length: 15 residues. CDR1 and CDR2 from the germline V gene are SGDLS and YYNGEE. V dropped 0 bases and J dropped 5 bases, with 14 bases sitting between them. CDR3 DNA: TGTGCCAGCAGCGTAGAGGGGTGGACGGCGGAGACCCAGTACTTC. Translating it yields CASSVEGWTAETQYF.

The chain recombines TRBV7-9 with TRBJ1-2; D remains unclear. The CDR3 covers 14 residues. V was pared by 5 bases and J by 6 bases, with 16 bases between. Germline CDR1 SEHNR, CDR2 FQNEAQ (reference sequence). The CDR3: CASSVTFSMDGYTF. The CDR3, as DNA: TGTGCCAGCAGCGTTACTTTTTCAATGGATGGCTACACCTTC.

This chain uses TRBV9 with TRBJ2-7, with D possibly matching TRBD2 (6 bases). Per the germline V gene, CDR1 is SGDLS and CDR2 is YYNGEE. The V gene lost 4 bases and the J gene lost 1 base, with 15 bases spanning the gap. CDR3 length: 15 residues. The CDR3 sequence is CASSPRGKSSYEQYF. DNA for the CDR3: TGTGCCAGCAGCCCCCGCGGGAAATCATCCTACGAGCAGTACTTC.

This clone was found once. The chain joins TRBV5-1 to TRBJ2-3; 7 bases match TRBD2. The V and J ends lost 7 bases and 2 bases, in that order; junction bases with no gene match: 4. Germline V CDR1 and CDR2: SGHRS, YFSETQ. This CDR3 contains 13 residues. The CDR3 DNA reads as TGCGCCAGCGAGGGAGGGAACACAGATACGCAGTATTTT. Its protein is CASEGGNTDTQYF.

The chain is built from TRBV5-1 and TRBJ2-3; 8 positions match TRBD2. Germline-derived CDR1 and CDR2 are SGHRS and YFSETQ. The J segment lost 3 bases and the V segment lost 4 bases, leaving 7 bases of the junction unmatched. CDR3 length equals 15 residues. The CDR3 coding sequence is TGCGCCAGCAGCGGTGGAGCGGGAGTTACAGATACGCAGTATTTT. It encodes CASSGGAGVTDTQYF.

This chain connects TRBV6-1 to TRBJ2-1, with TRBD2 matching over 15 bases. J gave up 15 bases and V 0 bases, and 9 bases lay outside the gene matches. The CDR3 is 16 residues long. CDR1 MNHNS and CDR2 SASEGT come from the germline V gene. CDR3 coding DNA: TGTGCCAGCAGTGAAGCAGCCGGACTAGCGGGGGGGCGGCGGTTCTTC. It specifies CASSEAAGLAGGRRFF.

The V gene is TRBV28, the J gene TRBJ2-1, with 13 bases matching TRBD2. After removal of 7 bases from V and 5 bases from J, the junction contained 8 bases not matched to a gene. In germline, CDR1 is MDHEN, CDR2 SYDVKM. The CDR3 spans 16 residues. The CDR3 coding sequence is TGTGCCAGCACCTCGGCGGGACTAGCGGGAAACAATGAGCAGTTCTTC. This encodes CASTSAGLAGNNEQFF. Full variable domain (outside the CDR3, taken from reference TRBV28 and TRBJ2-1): DVKVTQSSRYLVKRTGEKVFLECVQDMDHENMFWYRQDPGLGLRLIYFSYDVKMKEKGDIPEGYSVSREKKERFSLILESASTNQTSMYLCASTSAGLAGNNEQFFGPGTRLTVL.

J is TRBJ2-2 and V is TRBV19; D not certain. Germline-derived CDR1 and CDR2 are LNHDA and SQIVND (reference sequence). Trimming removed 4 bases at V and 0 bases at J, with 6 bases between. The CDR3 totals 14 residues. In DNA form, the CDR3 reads TGTGCCAGTAGTAGAGGTCCGAACACCGGGGAGCTGTTTTTT. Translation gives CASSRGPNTGELFF. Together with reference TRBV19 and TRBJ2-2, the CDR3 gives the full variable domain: DGGITQSPKYLFRKEGQNVTLSCEQNLNHDAMYWYRQDPGQGLRLIYYSQIVNDFQKGDIAEGYSVSREKKESFPLTVTSAQKNPTAFYLCASSRGPNTGELFFGEGSRLTVL.

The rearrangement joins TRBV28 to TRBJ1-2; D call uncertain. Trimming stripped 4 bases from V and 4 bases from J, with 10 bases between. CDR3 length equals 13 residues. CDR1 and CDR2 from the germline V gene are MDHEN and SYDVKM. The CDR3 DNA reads TGTGCCAGCAGTTCCCAGATATTCTATGGCTACACCTTC. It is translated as CASSSQIFYGYTF.

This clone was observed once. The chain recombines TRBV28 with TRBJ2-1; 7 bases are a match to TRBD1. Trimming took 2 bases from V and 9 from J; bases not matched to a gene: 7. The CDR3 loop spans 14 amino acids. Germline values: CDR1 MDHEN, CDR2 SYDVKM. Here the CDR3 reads CASSLRGRFGEQFF. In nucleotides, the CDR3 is TGTGCCAGCAGTTTAAGGGGGCGATTCGGTGAGCAGTTCTTC.

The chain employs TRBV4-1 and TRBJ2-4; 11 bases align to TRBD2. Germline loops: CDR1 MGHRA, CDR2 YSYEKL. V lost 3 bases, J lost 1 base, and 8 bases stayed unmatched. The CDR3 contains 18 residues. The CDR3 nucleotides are TGCGCCAGCAGCCAGCCGATAGCGGGAGGGGGGGCCAAAAACATTCAGTACTTC. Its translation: CASSQPIAGGGAKNIQYF.

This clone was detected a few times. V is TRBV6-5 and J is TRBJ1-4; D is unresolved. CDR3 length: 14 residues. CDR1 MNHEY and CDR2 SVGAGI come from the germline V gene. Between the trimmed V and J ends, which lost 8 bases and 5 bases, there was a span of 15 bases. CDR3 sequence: CASRQTFRNEKLFF. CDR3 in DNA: TGTGCCAGCCGACAAACATTCAGGAATGAAAAACTGTTTTTT.

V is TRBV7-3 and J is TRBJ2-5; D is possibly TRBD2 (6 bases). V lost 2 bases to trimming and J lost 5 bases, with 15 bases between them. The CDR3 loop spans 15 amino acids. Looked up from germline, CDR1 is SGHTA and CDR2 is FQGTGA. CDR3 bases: TGTGCCAGCAGCTTAGGGACTTACCCAGGGGAGACCCAGTACTTC. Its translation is CASSLGTYPGETQYF.

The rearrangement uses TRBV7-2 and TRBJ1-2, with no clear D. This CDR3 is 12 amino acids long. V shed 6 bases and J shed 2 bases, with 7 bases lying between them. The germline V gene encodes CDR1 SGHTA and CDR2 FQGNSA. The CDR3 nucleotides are TGTGCCAGCAGGCCAGTAAACTATGGCTACACCTTC. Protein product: CASRPVNYGYTF.

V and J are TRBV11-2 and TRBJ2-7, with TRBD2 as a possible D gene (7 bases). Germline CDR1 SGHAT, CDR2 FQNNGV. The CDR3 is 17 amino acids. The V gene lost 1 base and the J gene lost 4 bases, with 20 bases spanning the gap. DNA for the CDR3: TGTGCCAGCAGCTTAGTGGCGGGGGCGATGGTTTCGTACGAGCAGTACTTC. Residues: CASSLVAGAMVSYEQYF.

The CDR3 reads CASTLAIGGVETQYF. CDR3 DNA sequence: TGTGCCAGCACCCTAGCGATAGGAGGGGTAGAGACCCAGTACTTC. The rearrangement joins TRBV7-8 to TRBJ2-5, with D tentatively TRBD2 (6 bases). CDR1 SGHVS and CDR2 FQNEAQ come from the germline V gene. The V end was cut by 7 bases, the J end by 4 bases, with 19 bases between. The length of the CDR3 is 15 residues.

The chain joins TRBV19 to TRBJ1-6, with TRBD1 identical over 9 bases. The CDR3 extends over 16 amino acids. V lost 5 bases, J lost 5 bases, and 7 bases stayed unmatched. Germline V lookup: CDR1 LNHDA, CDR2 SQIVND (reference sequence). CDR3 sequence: CASSFRQGVNNSPLHF. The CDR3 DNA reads TGTGCCAGTAGTTTCCGACAGGGGGTTAATAATTCACCCCTCCACTTT.

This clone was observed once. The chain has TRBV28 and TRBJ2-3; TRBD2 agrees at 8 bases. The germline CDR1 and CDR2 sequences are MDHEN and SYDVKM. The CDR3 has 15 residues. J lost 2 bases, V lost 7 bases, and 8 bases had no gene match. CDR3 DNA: TGTGCCAGCATGGAGCGGGGGCAGATCACAGATACGCAGTATTTT. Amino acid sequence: CASMERGQITDTQYF.

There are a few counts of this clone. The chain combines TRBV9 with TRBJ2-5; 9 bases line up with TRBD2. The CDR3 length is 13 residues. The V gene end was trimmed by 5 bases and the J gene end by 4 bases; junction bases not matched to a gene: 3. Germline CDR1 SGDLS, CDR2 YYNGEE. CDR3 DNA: TGTGCCAGCAGTTCGACTAGCGGAGAGACCCAGTACTTC. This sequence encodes CASSSTSGETQYF. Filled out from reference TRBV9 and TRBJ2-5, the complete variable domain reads DSGVTQTPKHLITATGQRVTLRCSPRSGDLSVYWYQQSLDQGLQFLIQYYNGEERAKGNILERFSAQQFPDLHSELNLSSLELGDSALYFCASSSTSGETQYFGPGTRLLVL.

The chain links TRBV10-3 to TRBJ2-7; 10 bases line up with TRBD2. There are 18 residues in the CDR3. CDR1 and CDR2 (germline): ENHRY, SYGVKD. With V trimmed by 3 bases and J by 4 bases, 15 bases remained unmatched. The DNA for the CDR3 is TGTGCCATCAGTGATATAGCGGGGGGCCTATACAAAGCTTACGAGCAGTACTTC. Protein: CAISDIAGGLYKAYEQYF.

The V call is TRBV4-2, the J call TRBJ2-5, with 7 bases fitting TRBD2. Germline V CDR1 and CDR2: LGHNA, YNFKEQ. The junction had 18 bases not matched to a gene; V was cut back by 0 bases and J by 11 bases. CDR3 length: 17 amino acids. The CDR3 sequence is CASSQDGSAGRPYGQYF. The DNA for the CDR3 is TGTGCCAGCAGCCAAGATGGATCAGCGGGAAGACCCTACGGGCAGTACTTC.